The rows below give T cell receptor beta chains drawn from one sample of a study of Graves' ophthalmopathy and Graves' hyperthyroidism. MiXCR, applied by TCRdb to the multiplex PCR reads, yields one record per CDR3 protein. Of almost 400,000 distinct CDR3 sequences detected, around 17% appear once; the ten largest clones hold roughly 1.5%. The specimen sequenced was peripheral blood. Every receptor here comes from a woman in her late teens or twenties with Graves' ophthalmopathy. Both conserved end residues are part of each CDR3.

v_call	j_call	cdr3_aa
TRBV28	TRBJ2-7	CASIGSGTAHKQYF
TRBV25-1	TRBJ1-1	CASSQAGGTEAFF
TRBV4-1	TRBJ2-7	CASSTAGTASYEQYF
TRBV6-2/TRBV6-3	TRBJ2-2	CASSITRTGELFF
TRBV6-5	TRBJ2-7	CASTTAASYEQYF
TRBV25-1	TRBJ1-6	CASSDLYNSPLHF
TRBV19	TRBJ2-7	CASSIWAGAVYEQYF
TRBV4-1	TRBJ1-1	CASSQVSRARPDTEAFF
TRBV6-1	TRBJ1-1	CASRLGTVTEAFF
TRBV20-1	TRBJ2-7	CSAKVDRGHYEQYF
TRBV5-1	TRBJ2-4	CASSMGAENIQYF
TRBV2	TRBJ1-5	CASRETGALNQPQHF
TRBV4-1	TRBJ2-5	CASSQVSPRGMETQYF
TRBV28	TRBJ2-5	CASTLRETQYF
TRBV7-2	TRBJ2-2	CASSHGSTGELFF
TRBV2	TRBJ2-7	CASKAGLGLEYEQYF
TRBV10-1	TRBJ2-7	CASSQTRTGGPYEQYF
TRBV6-1	TRBJ2-7	CASSDEEGTSGYEQYF
TRBV3-1	TRBJ2-7	CASSISGSSSRGDEQYF
TRBV6-5	TRBJ2-7	CASTQDRDHEQYF
TRBV4-3	TRBJ2-7	CASSQDREEPQDEQYF
TRBV6-1	TRBJ1-1	CASSEDTGRLDTEAFF
TRBV30	TRBJ1-2	CACLSDVRASYYGYTF
TRBV7-3	TRBJ1-1	CASSLKPGQGRMNTEAFF
TRBV28	TRBJ2-5	CASSNTGGAPQETQYF
TRBV28	TRBJ1-5	CASSPPQAINQPQHF
TRBV18	TRBJ1-1	CASSPRQGSEAFF
TRBV13	TRBJ2-7	CASSARGGSGSGPVRYEQYF
TRBV6-2/TRBV6-3	TRBJ1-5	CASSYSSGSVNQPQHF
TRBV12-3/TRBV12-4	TRBJ2-7	CASSFGMGEQYF
TRBV20-1	TRBJ1-1	CSSLGRGESEAFF
TRBV12-3/TRBV12-4	TRBJ2-7	CASSQKWTGPYEQYF
TRBV7-2	TRBJ2-5	CASSPLPGWQETQYF
TRBV6-2/TRBV6-3	TRBJ1-1	CASRPTGTSNTEAFF
TRBV5-1	TRBJ2-5	CASSLGGQVQETQYF
TRBV7-9	TRBJ2-7	CASSLVRLAGVEQYF
TRBV6-1	TRBJ1-5	CASSEGGHIRNQPQHF
TRBV30	TRBJ2-4	CAWSFQGAIAKNIQYF
TRBV29-1	TRBJ2-2	CSVGRAPYSRGTGELFF
TRBV30	TRBJ2-7	CAWTPDLQWGYEQYF
TRBV6-2/TRBV6-3	TRBJ1-5	CASSDSPNQPQHF
TRBV5-6	TRBJ1-4	CASSLAVRATNEKLFF
TRBV7-9	TRBJ1-1	CASSPQATGAEAFF
TRBV29-1	TRBJ2-4	CSVTTTASRYF